One and the same sample provided the 14 T cell receptor beta chains below, sequenced in a study of regulatory T cells in long-lasting Graves disease (dated by TCRdb to the early 2020s). The method was multiplex PCR. Sequencer: Illumina HiSeq 4000. CDR3 regions were amplified by Arm-PCR with iRepertoire HTBI primers to construct TCR beta libraries. TCRdb reprocessing: public reads trimmed at Q25 with fastp, clones called with MiXCR, in-frame beta chains kept. Records with the same CDR3 protein are collapsed into one entry carrying the most frequent genes and DNA. A total of 350,000 to 450,000 distinct CDR3 sequences appear in this sample, approximately 22% of them only once. The ten largest clones capture 14% of the sample. Taken with the paper, the label for time point translates to: persistent/refractory GD, antithyroid drugs over 5 years with positive TRAb. For both TCR sequencing and RNA sequencing, RNA was extracted from PBMCs in TRIzol.

The material was peripheral blood mononuclear cells (PBMCs), obtained when the disease was refractory, from a patient treated with antithyroid drugs. Receptors were obtained from a female donor with Graves disease.

The sample holds many counts of this clonotype. The chain has TRBV2 and TRBJ1-4; 7 nucleotides align to TRBD1. The CDR3 loop spans 14 amino acids. Germline CDR1 is SNHLY and CDR2 is FYNNEI. Germline trimming cut 6 bases from V and 2 bases from J; bases unmatched to any gene: 3. The CDR3 loop reads CASRRGLTNEKLFF. DNA of the CDR3: TGTGCCAGCAGGAGGGGGCTGACTAATGAAAAACTGTTTTTT. The variable domain in full, with the rest retrieved from reference TRBV2 and TRBJ1-4, is EPEVTQTPSHQVTQMGQEVILRCVPISNHLYFYWYRQILGQKVEFLVSFYNNEISEKSEIFDDQFSVERPDGSNFTLKIRSTKLEDSAMYFCASRRGLTNEKLFFGSGTQLSVL.

This clonotype has at least ten counts. V is TRBV28 and J is TRBJ2-7, with TRBD2 matching over 7 bases. Germline CDR1 and CDR2: MDHEN and SYDVKM. Trimming removed 5 bases from V and 0 bases from J; junction bases left unmatched: 10. This CDR3 is built from 16 residues. The CDR3 DNA sequence: TGTGCCAGCAGTCCGAGTCGGCTAGCGGCCTCCTACGAGCAGTACTTC. This sequence encodes CASSPSRLAASYEQYF.

This clonotype has just a few counts. The rearrangement links TRBV6-5 to TRBJ2-2, with 7 nucleotides matching TRBD1. V lost 2 bases, J lost 4 bases, and 4 bases stayed unmatched. The germline gives CDR1 MNHEY, CDR2 SVGAGI. This CDR3 spans 15 amino acids. The CDR3 loop is CASSYIQGLTGELFF. In nucleotides, the CDR3 is TGTGCCAGCAGTTACATACAGGGGCTCACCGGGGAGCTGTTTTTT.

A few counts support this clonotype. A much larger clone lies one base from this, so it may be a read error. This chain connects TRBV28 to TRBJ2-7, with unresolved D. The CDR3 contains 14 residues. The germline gives CDR1 MDHEN, CDR2 SYDVKM. The CDR3 sequence is CACSFLGPIGEQYF. Written as DNA, the CDR3 is TGTGCCTGCAGTTTTCTCGGGCCTATTGGGGAGCAGTACTTC.

The table lists this clonotype with a few counts. The genes are TRBV25-1 and TRBJ2-6, with a possible D match to TRBD2 (5 bases). The CDR3 covers 16 residues. In germline, CDR1 is MGHDK, CDR2 SYGVNS. V was shortened by 5 bases and J by 0 bases, with 11 bases between the two germline ends. CDR3 region: CASSLALSSGANVLTF. The CDR3 DNA sequence: TGTGCCAGCAGTCTAGCACTAAGCTCTGGGGCCAACGTCCTGACTTTC.

Concerning this clonotype: A much larger clone sits a single nucleotide away, making a read error possible. The V gene is TRBV28, the J gene TRBJ2-7; 10 nucleotides match TRBD1. The CDR3 has 15 residues. V was pared by 8 bases and J by 5 bases, with 12 bases of the junction left unmatched. Germline V gene lookup returns CDR1 MDHEN and CDR2 SYDVKM. CDR3 sequence: CASPPLGTGDHEQYF. The CDR3 DNA follows: TGTGCCAGCCCCCCCCTGGGGACAGGGGACCACGAGCAGTACTTC.

This clonotype was seen a handful of times. This chain links TRBV20-1 with TRBJ2-1, with TRBD2 matching over 8 bases. Germline lookup yields CDR1 DFQATT and CDR2 SNEGSKA (reference sequence). The CDR3 covers 15 residues. Trimming removed 6 bases from V and 1 base from J; junction bases left unmatched: 8. In DNA, the CDR3 is TGCAGTGCGGACCCACTAGCGGAATCCTACAATGAGCAGTTCTTC. Translating gives CSADPLAESYNEQFF.

The sample holds one count of this clonotype. The chain has TRBV7-9 and TRBJ2-6, with D perhaps matching TRBD2 (6 bases). The CDR3 sequence is 16 residues long. Germline V gene data show CDR1 as SEHNR and CDR2 as FQNEAQ (reference sequence). V was shortened by 5 bases and J by 0 bases, with 11 bases between the two germline ends. The CDR3 nucleotides are TGTGCCAGCAGCCGTTGGGGGGACTCTGGGGCCAACGTCCTGACTTTC. Translating gives CASSRWGDSGANVLTF.

This clonotype was seen many times. The V gene is TRBV11-2, the J gene TRBJ1-1, with D perhaps TRBD1 (5 bases). The length of the CDR3 is 14 residues. V lost 3 bases and J lost 1, with 9 bases in between. CDR1 and CDR2 (germline): SGHAT, FQNNGV. CDR3: CASSFGGKNTEAFF. The CDR3, as DNA: TGTGCCAGCAGCTTTGGGGGGAAGAACACTGAAGCTTTCTTT.

This clonotype was seen repeatedly, ten times or more. CDR3 bases: TGTGCCAGCAGAGCCGCCGAATACACCGGGGAGCTGTTTTTT. It yields the protein CASRAAEYTGELFF. V gene TRBV6-1 combines with J gene TRBJ2-2; D uncertain. The V gene's germline CDR1 is MNHNS and CDR2 SASEGT. The V end lost 6 bases, the J end lost 3 bases, and 11 bases lay between the germline ends. The CDR3 covers 14 residues.

With regard to this clonotype: An end of the junction does not agree with germline; a read error may underlie this. The chain uses TRBV30 and TRBJ2-7; no definite D call. The CDR3 is 13 amino acids. Germline V lookup: CDR1 GTSNPN, CDR2 SVGIG (reference sequence). In nucleotides, the CDR3 is TGTGCCTGGAGTGTTAACATCGGCTACGAGCAGCACTTC. This gives the protein CAWSVNIGYEQHF.

This clonotype was observed a handful of times. The chain combines TRBV5-6 with TRBJ1-6; 7 positions agree with TRBD1. V was pared by 6 bases and J by 7 bases, with 10 bases of the junction left unmatched. This CDR3 is 15 amino acids long. Germline values: CDR1 SGHDT, CDR2 YYEEEE. The CDR3 DNA sequence: TGTGCCAGCAAACAGGGACAGATCCTAAATTCACCCCTCCACTTT. Translated, it gives CASKQGQILNSPLHF.

This clonotype was seen at least ten times. V gene TRBV28 combines with J gene TRBJ2-7; TRBD2 aligns across 11 bases. The CDR3 sequence is 17 residues long. The trim removed 5 bases at V and 1 base at J, leaving 10 bases unmatched. The V gene's germline CDR1 is MDHEN and CDR2 SYDVKM. The CDR3 sequence is CASSHGLAGVPSYEQYF. The DNA for the CDR3 is TGTGCCAGCAGTCACGGACTAGCGGGCGTACCTTCCTACGAGCAGTACTTC.

Ten or more counts support this clonotype. The rearrangement uses TRBV2 and TRBJ2-5; TRBD2 matches at 12 bases. The CDR3 runs to 15 residues. Germline lookup yields CDR1 SNHLY and CDR2 FYNNEI. The V gene end was trimmed by 7 bases and the J gene end by 1 base; junction bases not matched to a gene: 4. CDR3 nucleotides: TGTGCCAGCATCACGGGACTAGCGGGCCAAGAGACCCAGTACTTC. The encoded protein is CASITGLAGQETQYF.